This T cell receptor (beta chain) was sequenced for a study of cytomegalovirus exposure and HLA in healthy donors. A multiplex PCR was run with 60 Vbeta primers and 13 Jbeta primers. Only in-frame clones appear in the TCRdb table, and some are missing; sequencing was by immunoSEQ multiplex PCR. The sample holds 80,000 to 100,000 clones, about 67% seen once. Study-level points and caveats: When presence/absence was analysed, sequencing depth was taken to be roughly uniform across donors.

On this clone: The antigen is unknown.

This sequence was found in a woman under 30 in good health and CMV-seropositive. Input material: PBMCs.

As DNA, the CDR3 is TGCGCCAGCAGTGAGGGGGGGGCAGCAGATACGCAGTATTTT. Its translation: CASSEGGAADTQYF. V gene TRBV10-1 combines with J gene TRBJ2-3, with D maybe TRBD2 (7 bases). V was trimmed by 2 bases and J by 4 bases, leaving 10 bases between them. The germline CDR1 and CDR2 sequences are WNHNN and SYGVQD (reference sequence). The CDR3 contains 14 residues.